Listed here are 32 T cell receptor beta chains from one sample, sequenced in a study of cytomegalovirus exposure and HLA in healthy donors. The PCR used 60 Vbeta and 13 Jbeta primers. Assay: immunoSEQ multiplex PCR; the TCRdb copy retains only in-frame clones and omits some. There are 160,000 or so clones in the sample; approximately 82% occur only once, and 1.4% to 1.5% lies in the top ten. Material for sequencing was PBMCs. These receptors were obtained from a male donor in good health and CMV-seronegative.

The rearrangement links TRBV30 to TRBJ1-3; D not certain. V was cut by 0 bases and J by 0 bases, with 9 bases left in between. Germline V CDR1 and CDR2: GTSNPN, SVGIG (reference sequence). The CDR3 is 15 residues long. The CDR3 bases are TGTGCCTGGAGTGTAAGACGGAGCTCTGGAAACACCATATATTTT. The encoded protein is CAWSVRRSSGNTIYF.

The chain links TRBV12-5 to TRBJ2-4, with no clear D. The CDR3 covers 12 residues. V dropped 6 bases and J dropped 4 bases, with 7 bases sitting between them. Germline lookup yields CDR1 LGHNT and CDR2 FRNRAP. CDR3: CASGSTKNIQYF. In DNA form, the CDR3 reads TGTGCTAGTGGATCAACTAAAAACATTCAGTACTTC.

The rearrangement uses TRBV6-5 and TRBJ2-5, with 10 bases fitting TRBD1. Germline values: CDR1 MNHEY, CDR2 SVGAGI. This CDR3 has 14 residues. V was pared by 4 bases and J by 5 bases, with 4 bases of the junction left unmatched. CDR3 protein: CASSLGQGRETQYF. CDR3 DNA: TGTGCCAGCAGTTTGGGACAGGGGCGGGAGACCCAGTACTTC.

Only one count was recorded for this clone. In DNA, the CDR3 is TGTGCCAGCAGTTTACCCTTCTGGACAGAAAAAGATAGCAATCAGCCCCAGCATTTT. Residues: CASSLPFWTEKDSNQPQHF. This chain connects TRBV28 to TRBJ1-5, with D maybe TRBD1 (6 bases). Trimming removed 2 bases from V and 0 bases from J, with 20 bases in between. CDR3 length equals 19 residues. Germline CDR1 is MDHEN and CDR2 is SYDVKM.

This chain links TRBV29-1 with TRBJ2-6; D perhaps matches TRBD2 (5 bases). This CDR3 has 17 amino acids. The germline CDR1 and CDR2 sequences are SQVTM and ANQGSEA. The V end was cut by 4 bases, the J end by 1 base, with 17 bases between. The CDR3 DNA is TGCAGCGTTGTAACTAGAAACAGCTTATCTGGGGCCAACGTCCTGACTTTC. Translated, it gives CSVVTRNSLSGANVLTF. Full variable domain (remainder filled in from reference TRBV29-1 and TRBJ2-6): SAVISQKPSRDICQRGTSLTIQCQVDSQVTMMFWYRQQPGQSLTLIATANQGSEATYESGFVIDKFPISRPNLTFSTLTVSNMSPEDSSIYLCSVVTRNSLSGANVLTFGAGSRLTVL.

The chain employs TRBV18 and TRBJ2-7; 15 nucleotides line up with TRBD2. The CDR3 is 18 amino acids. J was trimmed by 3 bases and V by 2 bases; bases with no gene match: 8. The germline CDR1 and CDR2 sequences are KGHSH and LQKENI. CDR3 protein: CASSPTGLAGGDYYEQYF. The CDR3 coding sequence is TGTGCCAGCTCACCAACGGGACTAGCGGGAGGCGATTACTACGAGCAGTACTTC.

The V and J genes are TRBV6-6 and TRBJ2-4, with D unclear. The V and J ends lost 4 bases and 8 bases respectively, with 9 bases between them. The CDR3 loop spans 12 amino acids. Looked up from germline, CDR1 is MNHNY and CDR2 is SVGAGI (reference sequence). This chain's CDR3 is CASSSVFDIQYF. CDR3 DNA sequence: TGTGCCAGCAGTTCAGTCTTTGACATTCAGTACTTC.

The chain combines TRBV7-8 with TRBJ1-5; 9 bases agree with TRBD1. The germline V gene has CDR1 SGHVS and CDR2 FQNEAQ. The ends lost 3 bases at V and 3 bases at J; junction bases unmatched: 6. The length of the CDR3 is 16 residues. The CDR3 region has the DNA TGTGCCAGCAGCTTTTCGACAGGGGGAAACAATCAGCCCCAGCATTTT. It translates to CASSFSTGGNNQPQHF.

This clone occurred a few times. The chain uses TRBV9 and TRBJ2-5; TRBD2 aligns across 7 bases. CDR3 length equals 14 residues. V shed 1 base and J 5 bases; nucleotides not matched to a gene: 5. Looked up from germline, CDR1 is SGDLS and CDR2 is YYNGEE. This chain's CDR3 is CASSVQVGGETQYF. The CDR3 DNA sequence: TGTGCCAGCAGCGTACAGGTGGGGGGGGAGACCCAGTACTTC.

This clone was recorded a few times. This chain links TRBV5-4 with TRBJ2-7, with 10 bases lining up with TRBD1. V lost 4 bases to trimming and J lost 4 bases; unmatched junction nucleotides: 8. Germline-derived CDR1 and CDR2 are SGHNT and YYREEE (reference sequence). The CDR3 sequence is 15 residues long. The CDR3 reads CASSPGQGNGYEQYF. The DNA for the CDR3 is TGTGCCAGCAGCCCGGGACAGGGGAACGGATACGAGCAGTACTTC.

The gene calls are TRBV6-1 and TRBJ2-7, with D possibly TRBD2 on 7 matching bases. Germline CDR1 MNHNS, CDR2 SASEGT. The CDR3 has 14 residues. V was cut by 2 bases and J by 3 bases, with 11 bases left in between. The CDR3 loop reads CASSEPGGDYEQYF. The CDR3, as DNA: TGTGCCAGCAGTGAACCGGGGGGCGACTACGAGCAGTACTTC.

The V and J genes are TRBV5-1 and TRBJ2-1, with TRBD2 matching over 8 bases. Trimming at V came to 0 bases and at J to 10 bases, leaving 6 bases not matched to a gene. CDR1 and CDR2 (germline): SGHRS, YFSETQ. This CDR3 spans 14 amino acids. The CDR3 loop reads CASSLASGQLEQFF. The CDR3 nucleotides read TGCGCCAGCAGCTTGGCTAGCGGGCAGCTAGAGCAGTTCTTC.

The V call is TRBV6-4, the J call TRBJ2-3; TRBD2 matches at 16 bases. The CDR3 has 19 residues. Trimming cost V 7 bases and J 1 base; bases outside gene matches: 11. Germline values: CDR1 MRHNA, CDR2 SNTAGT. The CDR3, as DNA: TGTGCCAGCAATAAGGGACTAGCGGGAGGGCCGGCCGGCACAGATACGCAGTATTTT. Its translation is CASNKGLAGGPAGTDTQYF.

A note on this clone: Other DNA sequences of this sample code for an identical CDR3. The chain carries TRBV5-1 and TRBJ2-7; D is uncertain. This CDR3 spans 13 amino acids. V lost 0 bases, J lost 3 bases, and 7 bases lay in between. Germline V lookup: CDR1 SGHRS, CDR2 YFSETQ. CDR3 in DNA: TGCGCCAGCAGCTTGGACAGTTACTACGAGCAGTACTTC. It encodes CASSLDSYYEQYF.

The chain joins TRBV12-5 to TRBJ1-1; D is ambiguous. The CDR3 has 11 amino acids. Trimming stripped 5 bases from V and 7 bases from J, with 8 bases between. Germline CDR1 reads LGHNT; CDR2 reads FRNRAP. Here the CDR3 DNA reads TGTGCTAGTGGTCCCACCAGTGAAGCTTTCTTT. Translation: CASGPTSEAFF.

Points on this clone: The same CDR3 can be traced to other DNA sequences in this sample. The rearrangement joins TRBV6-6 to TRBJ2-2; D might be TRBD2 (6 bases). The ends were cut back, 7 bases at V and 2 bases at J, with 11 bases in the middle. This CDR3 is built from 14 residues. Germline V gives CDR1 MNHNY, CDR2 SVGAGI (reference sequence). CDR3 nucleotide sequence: TGTGCCAGCACCCGGGGGACCAACACCGGGGAGCTGTTTTTT. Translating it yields CASTRGTNTGELFF.

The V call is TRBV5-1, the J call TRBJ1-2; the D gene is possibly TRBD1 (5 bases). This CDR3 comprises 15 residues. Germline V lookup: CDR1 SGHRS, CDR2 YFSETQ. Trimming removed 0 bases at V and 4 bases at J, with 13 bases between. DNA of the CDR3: TGCGCCAGCAGCTTGGGGTTATTGGGGGGCTATGGCTACACCTTC. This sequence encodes CASSLGLLGGYGYTF.

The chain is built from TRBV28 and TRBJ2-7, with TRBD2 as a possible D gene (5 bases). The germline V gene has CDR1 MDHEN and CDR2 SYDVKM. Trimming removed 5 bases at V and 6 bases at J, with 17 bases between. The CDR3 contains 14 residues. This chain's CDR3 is CASSRLTRWSEQYF. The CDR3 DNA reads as TGTGCCAGCAGTCGTCTTACTAGGTGGAGCGAGCAGTACTTC.

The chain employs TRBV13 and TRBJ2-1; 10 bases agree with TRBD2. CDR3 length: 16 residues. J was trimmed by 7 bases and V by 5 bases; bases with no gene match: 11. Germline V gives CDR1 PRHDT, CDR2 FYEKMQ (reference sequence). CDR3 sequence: CASSPLSGGSGNEQFF. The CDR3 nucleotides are TGTGCCAGCAGCCCCCTTAGCGGGGGGTCGGGGAATGAGCAGTTCTTC. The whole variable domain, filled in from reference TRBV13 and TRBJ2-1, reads AAGVIQSPRHLIKEKRETATLKCYPIPRHDTVYWYQQGPGQDPQFLISFYEKMQSDKGSIPDRFSAQQFSDYHSELNMSSLELGDSALYFCASSPLSGGSGNEQFFGPGTRLTVL.

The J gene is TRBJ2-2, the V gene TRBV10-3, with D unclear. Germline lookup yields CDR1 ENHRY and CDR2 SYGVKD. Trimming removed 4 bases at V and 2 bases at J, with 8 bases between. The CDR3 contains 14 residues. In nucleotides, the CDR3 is TGTGCCATCAGTGGAGAGCTTAACACCGGGGAGCTGTTTTTT. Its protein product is CAISGELNTGELFF.

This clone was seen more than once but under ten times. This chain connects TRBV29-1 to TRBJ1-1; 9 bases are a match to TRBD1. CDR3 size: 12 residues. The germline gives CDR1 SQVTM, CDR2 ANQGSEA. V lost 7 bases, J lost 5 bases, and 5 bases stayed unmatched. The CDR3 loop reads CSAGQGTTEAFF. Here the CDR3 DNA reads TGCAGCGCCGGACAGGGGACGACTGAAGCTTTCTTT.

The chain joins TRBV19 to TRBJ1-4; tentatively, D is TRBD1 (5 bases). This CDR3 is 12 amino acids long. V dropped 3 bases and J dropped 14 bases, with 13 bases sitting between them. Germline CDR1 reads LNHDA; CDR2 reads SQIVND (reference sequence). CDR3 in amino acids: CASSIQGARLFF. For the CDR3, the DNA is TGTGCCAGTAGTATTCAAGGGGCGAGGCTGTTTTTT.

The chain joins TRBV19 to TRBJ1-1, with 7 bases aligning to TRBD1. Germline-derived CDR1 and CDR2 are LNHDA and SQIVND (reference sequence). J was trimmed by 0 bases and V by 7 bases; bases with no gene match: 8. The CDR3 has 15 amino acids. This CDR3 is CASKLGDSMNTEAFF. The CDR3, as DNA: TGTGCCAGTAAATTGGGGGACAGCATGAACACTGAAGCTTTCTTT.

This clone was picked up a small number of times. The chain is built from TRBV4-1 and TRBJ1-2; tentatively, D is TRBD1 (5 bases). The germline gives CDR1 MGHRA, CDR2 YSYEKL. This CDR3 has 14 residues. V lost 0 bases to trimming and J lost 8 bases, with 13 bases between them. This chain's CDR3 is CASSQDRGLRGYTF. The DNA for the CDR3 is TGCGCCAGCAGCCAAGATAGGGGTTTACGGGGCTACACCTTC.

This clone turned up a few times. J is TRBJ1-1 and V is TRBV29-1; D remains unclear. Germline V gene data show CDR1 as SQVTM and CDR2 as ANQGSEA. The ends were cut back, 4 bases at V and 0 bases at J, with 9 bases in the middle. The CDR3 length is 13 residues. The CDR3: CSVGTALNTEAFF. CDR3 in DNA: TGCAGCGTTGGCACAGCCCTGAACACTGAAGCTTTCTTT.

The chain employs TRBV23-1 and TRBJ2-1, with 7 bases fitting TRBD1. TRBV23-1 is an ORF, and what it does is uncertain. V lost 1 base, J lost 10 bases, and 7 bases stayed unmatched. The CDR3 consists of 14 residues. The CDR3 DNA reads TGCGCCAGCAGTCAATATACAGGGGAAAGAGAGCAGTTCTTC. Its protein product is CASSQYTGEREQFF.

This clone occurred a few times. CDR3: CASTAGGPGEQYF. Here the CDR3 DNA reads TGTGCCAGTACGGCGGGAGGGCCTGGGGAGCAGTACTTC. The genes are TRBV19 and TRBJ2-7; 9 bases match TRBD2. Per the germline V gene, CDR1 is LNHDA and CDR2 is SQIVND (reference sequence). Trimming removed 7 bases from V and 7 bases from J; junction bases left unmatched: 8. The CDR3 has 13 amino acids. Full variable domain (outside the CDR3, taken from reference TRBV19 and TRBJ2-7): DGGITQSPKYLFRKEGQNVTLSCEQNLNHDAMYWYRQDPGQGLRLIYYSQIVNDFQKGDIAEGYSVSREKKESFPLTVTSAQKNPTAFYLCASTAGGPGEQYFGPGTRLTVT.

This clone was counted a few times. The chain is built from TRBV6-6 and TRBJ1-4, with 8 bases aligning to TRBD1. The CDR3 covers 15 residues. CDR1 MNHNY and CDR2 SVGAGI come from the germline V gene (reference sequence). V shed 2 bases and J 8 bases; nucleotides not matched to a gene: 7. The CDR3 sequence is CASSYGPGGGEKLFF. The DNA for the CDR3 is TGTGCCAGCAGTTACGGTCCAGGGGGCGGCGAAAAACTGTTTTTT.

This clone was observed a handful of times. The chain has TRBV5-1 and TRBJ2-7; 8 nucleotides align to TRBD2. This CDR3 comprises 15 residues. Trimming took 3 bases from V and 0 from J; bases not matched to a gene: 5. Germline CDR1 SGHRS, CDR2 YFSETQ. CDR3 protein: CASSSGGGTSYEQYF. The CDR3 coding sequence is TGCGCCAGCAGCTCCGGGGGGGGAACCTCCTACGAGCAGTACTTC.

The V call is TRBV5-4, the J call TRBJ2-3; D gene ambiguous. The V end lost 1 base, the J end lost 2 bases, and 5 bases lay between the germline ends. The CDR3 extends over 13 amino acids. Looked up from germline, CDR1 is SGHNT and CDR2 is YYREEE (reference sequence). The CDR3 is CASSLSYTDTQYF. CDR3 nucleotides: TGTGCCAGCAGCTTGAGCTACACAGATACGCAGTATTTT.

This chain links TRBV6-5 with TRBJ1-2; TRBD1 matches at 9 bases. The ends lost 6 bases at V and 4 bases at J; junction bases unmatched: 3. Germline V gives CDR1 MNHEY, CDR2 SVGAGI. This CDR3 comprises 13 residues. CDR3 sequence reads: CASSGTGSYGYTF. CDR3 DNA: TGTGCCAGCAGCGGGACAGGGAGCTATGGCTACACCTTC.

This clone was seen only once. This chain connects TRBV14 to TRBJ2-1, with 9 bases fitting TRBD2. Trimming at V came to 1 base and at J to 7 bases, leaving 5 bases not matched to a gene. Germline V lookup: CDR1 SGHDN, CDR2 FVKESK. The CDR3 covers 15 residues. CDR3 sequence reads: CASSQAGTSFNEQFF. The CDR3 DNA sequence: TGTGCCAGCAGCCAAGCCGGGACTAGCTTTAATGAGCAGTTCTTC.